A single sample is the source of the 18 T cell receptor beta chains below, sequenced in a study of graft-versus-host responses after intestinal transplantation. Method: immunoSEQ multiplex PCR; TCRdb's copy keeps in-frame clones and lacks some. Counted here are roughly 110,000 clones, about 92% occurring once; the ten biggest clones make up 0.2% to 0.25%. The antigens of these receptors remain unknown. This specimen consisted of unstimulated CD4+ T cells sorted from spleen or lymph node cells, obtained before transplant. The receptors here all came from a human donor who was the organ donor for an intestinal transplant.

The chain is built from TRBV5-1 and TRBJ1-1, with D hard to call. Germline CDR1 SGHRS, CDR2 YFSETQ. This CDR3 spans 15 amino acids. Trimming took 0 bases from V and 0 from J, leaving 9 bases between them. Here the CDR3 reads CASSLVGGLNTEAFF. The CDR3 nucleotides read TGCGCCAGCAGCTTGGTTGGCGGACTGAACACTGAAGCTTTCTTT.

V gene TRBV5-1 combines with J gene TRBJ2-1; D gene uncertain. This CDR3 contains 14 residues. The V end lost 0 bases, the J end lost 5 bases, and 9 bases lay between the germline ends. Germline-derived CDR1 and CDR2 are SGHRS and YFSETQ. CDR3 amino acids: CASSLGVGDNEQFF. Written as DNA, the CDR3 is TGCGCCAGCAGCTTGGGAGTTGGGGACAATGAGCAGTTCTTC.

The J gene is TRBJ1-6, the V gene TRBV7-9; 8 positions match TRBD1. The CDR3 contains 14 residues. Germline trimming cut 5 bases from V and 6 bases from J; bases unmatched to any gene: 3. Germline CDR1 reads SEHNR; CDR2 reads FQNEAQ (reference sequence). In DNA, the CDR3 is TGTGCCAGCAGCCCGGACAGGGCTAATTCACCCCTCCACTTT. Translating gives CASSPDRANSPLHF.

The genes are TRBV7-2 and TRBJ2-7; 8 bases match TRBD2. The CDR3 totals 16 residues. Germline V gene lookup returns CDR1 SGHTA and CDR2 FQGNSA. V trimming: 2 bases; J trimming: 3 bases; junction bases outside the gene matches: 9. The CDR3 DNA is TGTGCCAGCAGCTTACGCGTAGGGACTAGGGACTACGAGCAGTACTTC. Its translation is CASSLRVGTRDYEQYF. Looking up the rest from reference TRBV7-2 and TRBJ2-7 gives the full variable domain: GAGVSQSPSNKVTEKGKDVELRCDPISGHTALYWYRQSLGQGLEFLIYFQGNSAPDKSGLPSDRFSAERTGGSVSTLTIQRTQQEDSAVYLCASSLRVGTRDYEQYFGPGTRLTVT.

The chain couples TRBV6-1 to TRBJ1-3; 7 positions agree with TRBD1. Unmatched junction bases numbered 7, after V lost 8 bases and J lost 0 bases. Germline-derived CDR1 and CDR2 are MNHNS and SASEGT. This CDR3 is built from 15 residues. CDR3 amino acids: CASEGQLFSGNTIYF. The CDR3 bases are TGTGCCAGCGAGGGACAGCTTTTCTCTGGAAACACCATATATTTT.

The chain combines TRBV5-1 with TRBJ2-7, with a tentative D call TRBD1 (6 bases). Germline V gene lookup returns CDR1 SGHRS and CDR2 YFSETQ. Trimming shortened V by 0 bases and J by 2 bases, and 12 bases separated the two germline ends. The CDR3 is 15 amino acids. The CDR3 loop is CASSLDLGTPYEQYF. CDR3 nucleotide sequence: TGCGCCAGCAGCTTGGATCTCGGGACACCCTACGAGCAGTACTTC.

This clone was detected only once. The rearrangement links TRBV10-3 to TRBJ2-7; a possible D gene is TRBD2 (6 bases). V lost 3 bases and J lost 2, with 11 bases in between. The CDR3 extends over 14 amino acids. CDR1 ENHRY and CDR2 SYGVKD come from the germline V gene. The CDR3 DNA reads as TGTGCCATCAGTGACGGGACTGAAACCTACGAGCAGTACTTC. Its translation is CAISDGTETYEQYF.

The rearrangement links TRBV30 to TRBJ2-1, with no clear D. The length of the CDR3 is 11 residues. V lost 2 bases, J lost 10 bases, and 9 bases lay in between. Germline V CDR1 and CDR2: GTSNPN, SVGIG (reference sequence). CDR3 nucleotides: TGTGCCTGGAGTATCGTGACAGAGCAGTTCTTC. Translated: CAWSIVTEQFF.

DNA for the CDR3: TGTGCCAGTAGTAGGTCAGCAGGGGAAGGGACCGGGGAGCTGTTTTTT. Amino acids: CASSRSAGEGTGELFF. V gene TRBV19 combines with J gene TRBJ2-2; the D gene is possibly TRBD1 (6 bases). Trimming took off 4 bases at V and 5 bases at J, with 17 bases between the two ends. This CDR3 has 16 amino acids. Germline values: CDR1 LNHDA, CDR2 SQIVND (reference sequence).

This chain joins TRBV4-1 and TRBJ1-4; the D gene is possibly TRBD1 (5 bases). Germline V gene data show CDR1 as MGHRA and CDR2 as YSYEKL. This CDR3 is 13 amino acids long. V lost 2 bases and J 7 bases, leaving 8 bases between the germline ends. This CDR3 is CASSQPGGEKLFF. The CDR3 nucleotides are TGCGCCAGCAGCCAACCGGGGGGTGAAAAACTGTTTTTT.

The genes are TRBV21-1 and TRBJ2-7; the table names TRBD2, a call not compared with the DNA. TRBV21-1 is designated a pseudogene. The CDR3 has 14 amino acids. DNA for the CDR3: TGTGCCAGCAGCAAAGGCGGCGTTTCCTACGAGCAGTACTTC. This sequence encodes CASSKGGVSYEQYF.

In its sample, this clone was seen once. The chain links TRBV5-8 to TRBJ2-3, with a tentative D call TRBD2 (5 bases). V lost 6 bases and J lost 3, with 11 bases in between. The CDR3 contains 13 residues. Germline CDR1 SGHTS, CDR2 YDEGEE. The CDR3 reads CASTRGPTDTQYF. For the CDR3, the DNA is TGTGCCAGCACCCGAGGGCCTACAGATACGCAGTATTTT.

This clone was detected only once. The CDR3 DNA reads as TGTGCCAGTAGTACCCGTTATCAGGGCGGATCCCGATCCTACGAGCAGTACTTC. It encodes CASSTRYQGGSRSYEQYF. The gene calls are TRBV19 and TRBJ2-7; D might be TRBD1 (5 bases). Germline V gives CDR1 LNHDA, CDR2 SQIVND (reference sequence). CDR3 length: 18 amino acids. The germline V and J ends were trimmed by 4 bases and 1 base, with 23 bases remaining between them. Full variable domain (missing parts from reference TRBV19 and TRBJ2-7): DGGITQSPKYLFRKEGQNVTLSCEQNLNHDAMYWYRQDPGQGLRLIYYSQIVNDFQKGDIAEGYSVSREKKESFPLTVTSAQKNPTAFYLCASSTRYQGGSRSYEQYFGPGTRLTVT.

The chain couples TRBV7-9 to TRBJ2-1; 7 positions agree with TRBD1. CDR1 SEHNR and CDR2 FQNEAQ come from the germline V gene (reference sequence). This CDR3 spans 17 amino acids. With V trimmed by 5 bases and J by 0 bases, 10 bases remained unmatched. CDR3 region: CASSPRTGAISYNEQFF. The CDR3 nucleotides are TGTGCCAGCAGCCCCCGAACAGGGGCGATCTCCTACAATGAGCAGTTCTTC.

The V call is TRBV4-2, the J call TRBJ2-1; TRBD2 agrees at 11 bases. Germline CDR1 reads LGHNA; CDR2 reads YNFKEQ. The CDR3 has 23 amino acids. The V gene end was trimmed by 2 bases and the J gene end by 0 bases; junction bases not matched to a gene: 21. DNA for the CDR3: TGTGCCAGCAGCCAACCGGGACTAGCGGAACCCGCAGCAGCAGGGAGCTCCTACAATGAGCAGTTCTTC. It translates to CASSQPGLAEPAAAGSSYNEQFF.

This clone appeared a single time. CDR3 region: CASQRGQGSYNEQFF. The CDR3 coding sequence is TGCGCCAGCCAAAGGGGGCAGGGCTCCTACAATGAGCAGTTCTTC. The chain combines TRBV5-1 with TRBJ2-1; 7 bases align to TRBD1. The CDR3 covers 15 residues. Germline loops: CDR1 SGHRS, CDR2 YFSETQ. Trimming removed 7 bases from V and 0 bases from J; junction bases left unmatched: 7.

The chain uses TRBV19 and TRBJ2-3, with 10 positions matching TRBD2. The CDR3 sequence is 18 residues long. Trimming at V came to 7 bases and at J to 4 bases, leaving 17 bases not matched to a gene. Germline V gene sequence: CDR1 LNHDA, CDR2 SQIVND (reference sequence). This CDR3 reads CASNGNSAGTSVSDTQYF. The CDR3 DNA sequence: TGTGCCAGTAATGGAAATTCGGCCGGGACTAGCGTATCAGATACGCAGTATTTT.

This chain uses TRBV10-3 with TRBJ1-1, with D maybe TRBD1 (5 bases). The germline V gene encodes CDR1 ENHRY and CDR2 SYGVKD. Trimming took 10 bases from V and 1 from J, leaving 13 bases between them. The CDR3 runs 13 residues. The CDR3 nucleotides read TGTGCCAGCAGGGTTCTGGGGAACACTGAAGCTTTCTTT. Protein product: CASRVLGNTEAFF.